This paragraph covers one T cell receptor (beta chain) sequence. The assay was immunoSEQ multiplex PCR, and TCRdb's table has in-frame clones only and misses some. The sample lists about 150,000 clones, about 87% occurring once. The source of the sample is a study of T cell responses to AZD1222 COVID-19 vaccine. The sequenced sample was peripheral blood, obtained on day 0 of AZD1222 vaccination. The TCR comes from an adult in good health.

The CDR3: CASLGIQAREQFF. Written as DNA, the CDR3 is TGTGCCAGCCTCGGGATCCAGGCTCGTGAGCAGTTCTTC. The chain uses TRBV6-5 and TRBJ2-1; the D gene is possibly TRBD2 (5 bases). The CDR3 loop spans 13 amino acids. The germline V and J ends were trimmed by 8 bases and 9 bases, with 17 bases remaining between them. CDR1 MNHEY and CDR2 SVGAGI come from the germline V gene.